The clone carrying this TCR beta chain was recorded a few times. Its matching antigen is unknown. The sample is drawn from a study of beta chain features in type 1 diabetes. What was sequenced were expressed TCRB transcripts, since all of the isolated RNA had been reverse transcribed. Repertoires were generated with immunoSEQ multiplex PCR, while TCRdb's copy carries only in-frame clones and drops some. This sample carries hundreds of thousands of clones, around an eighth of them seen once, and the ten largest clones take less than 0.04%. Germline assignment: CDR1 MDHEN and CDR2 SYDVKM. The CDR3 covers 13 residues. The V and J ends lost 6 bases and 8 bases, in that order; junction bases with no gene match: 8. Via CD45RO/CCR7/CD25/CD127/CD95/CD27, cells of the CD4+ naive, central memory, regulatory and stem cell-like memory subsets were sorted. In all sorted populations, purity surpassed 95%. Study findings and constraints: The study found moderately but significantly shorter TCRB CDR3s in all four CD4+ subsets of Type 1 diabetes patients. The naive, central memory and Treg TCRB repertoires of patients appeared to be more similar to one another than those of healthy donors. For type 1 diabetes patients, VDJ junctions showed fewer insertions and more deletions.

The TCR originated in a man between 18 and 35 years old with type 1 diabetes. Sequencing was done on a sample of naive CD4+ T cells from blood. This chain uses TRBV28 with TRBJ1-2; 8 bases line up with TRBD1. The CDR3 DNA is TGTGCCAGCAGCCGGACAGGGCTTTACGGCTACACCTTC. Translating it yields CASSRTGLYGYTF.